Following are 29 T cell receptor beta chains from one sample sequenced in a study of blood T cell repertoires in COVID-19. Data came from immunoSEQ multiplex PCR; TCRdb stores just in-frame clones and leaves some out. Of approximately 90,000 clones in the sample, around 86% were seen once. Sequenced: peripheral blood. The receptors were sampled from a man between 60 and 75 years old with acute or convalescent COVID-19.

This clone was detected once. V gene TRBV12-3 or TRBV12-4 combines with J gene TRBJ2-1, with unresolved D. This CDR3 region has 13 residues. Deletions cut 9 bases from V and 2 bases from J, with 11 bases between. Written as DNA, the CDR3 is TGTGCCAGTAAAGCGCTGCCCTACAATGAGCAGTTCTTC. Residues: CASKALPYNEQFF.

The chain couples TRBV10-3 to TRBJ2-1; a weak D match, TRBD2 (5 bases). V was trimmed by 11 bases and J by 8 bases, leaving 13 bases between them. The CDR3 has 11 residues. Germline V gene data show CDR1 as ENHRY and CDR2 as SYGVKD. CDR3 amino acids: CAVGNFDEQFF. CDR3 nucleotides: TGTGCCGTCGGGAATTTCGATGAGCAGTTCTTC.

The chain joins TRBV5-8 to TRBJ1-4, with D unclear. V dropped 0 bases and J dropped 3 bases, with 9 bases sitting between them. Germline loops: CDR1 SGHTS, CDR2 YDEGEE. The CDR3 runs to 15 residues. The CDR3 loop reads CASSLDSPSNEKLFF. In DNA, the CDR3 is TGTGCCAGCAGCTTGGACAGTCCCTCTAATGAAAAACTGTTTTTT.

The chain employs TRBV9 and TRBJ2-1; tentative D call: TRBD2 (7 bases). The CDR3 extends over 16 amino acids. V gave up 6 bases and J gave up 0 bases, with 16 bases separating them. CDR1 is SGDLS, CDR2 YYNGEE, per germline. The CDR3 DNA reads TGTGCCAGCACCCATGCGGGGGCAAGCTCCTACAATGAGCAGTTCTTC. Translated, it gives CASTHAGASSYNEQFF. Supplemented by reference TRBV9 and TRBJ2-1, the full variable domain reads DSGVTQTPKHLITATGQRVTLRCSPRSGDLSVYWYQQSLDQGLQFLIQYYNGEERAKGNILERFSAQQFPDLHSELNLSSLELGDSALYFCASTHAGASSYNEQFFGPGTRLTVL.

V usage is TRBV19 and J usage is TRBJ1-2, with a possible D match to TRBD1 (6 bases). Trimming removed 6 bases at V and 3 bases at J, with 17 bases between. CDR1 LNHDA and CDR2 SQIVND come from the germline V gene (reference sequence). CDR3 length: 15 amino acids. The CDR3 reads CASRAPGRGHYGYTF. The CDR3 DNA follows: TGTGCCAGTAGAGCTCCCGGCAGGGGACACTATGGCTACACCTTC.

The genes are TRBV2 and TRBJ2-7; weak D call: TRBD1 (6 bases). The V and J ends lost 0 bases and 2 bases respectively, with 11 bases between them. CDR1 and CDR2 (germline): SNHLY, FYNNEI. The length of the CDR3 is 15 residues. The CDR3 nucleotides are TGTGCCAGCAGTGAAGCGACAGGCGATGCCTACGAGCAGTACTTC. As protein: CASSEATGDAYEQYF.

This chain joins TRBV19 and TRBJ2-1, with TRBD2 matching over 15 bases. Losses at the gene ends were 3 bases for V and 8 bases for J; bases not matched to a gene: 5. Germline lookup yields CDR1 LNHDA and CDR2 SQIVND (reference sequence). The CDR3 has 16 residues. The CDR3 region has the DNA TGTGCCAGTAGTATTAGGACTAGCGGGAGGGATTATGAGCAGTTCTTC. Its protein is CASSIRTSGRDYEQFF.

The rearrangement uses TRBV19 and TRBJ2-2; the D is unclear. The CDR3 is made up of 14 amino acids. The V end lost 3 bases, the J end lost 4 bases, and 9 bases lay between the germline ends. The V gene's germline CDR1 is LNHDA and CDR2 SQIVND (reference sequence). This CDR3 reads CASSIQWSTGELFF. The CDR3 bases are TGTGCCAGTAGTATCCAATGGAGCACCGGGGAGCTGTTTTTT.

The CDR3 protein is CASSLGGGNQPQHF. The DNA for the CDR3 is TGTGCCAGCAGCTTAGGGGGGGGCAATCAGCCCCAGCATTTT. V usage is TRBV5-4 and J usage is TRBJ1-5, with D perhaps TRBD1 (6 bases). CDR3 size: 14 residues. Germline values: CDR1 SGHNT, CDR2 YYREEE (reference sequence). The germline V and J ends were trimmed by 2 bases and 2 bases, with 8 bases remaining between them.

V is TRBV4-1 and J is TRBJ1-3, with D unresolved. V lost 0 bases and J 2 bases, leaving 11 bases between the germline ends. The CDR3 loop spans 16 amino acids. Germline V gives CDR1 MGHRA, CDR2 YSYEKL. The CDR3, as DNA: TGCGCCAGCAGCCAAGAGCTCGGGGTTCCTGGAAACACCATATATTTT. Translated: CASSQELGVPGNTIYF.

The chain uses TRBV5-6 and TRBJ2-1; D might be TRBD1 (6 bases). Germline CDR1 SGHDT, CDR2 YYEEEE. CDR3 length equals 13 residues. The V end lost 0 bases, the J end lost 12 bases, and 13 bases lay between the germline ends. CDR3 DNA: TGTGCCAGCAGCTTGGGGGGGCGCGGCGGGCAGTTCTTC. This encodes CASSLGGRGGQFF.

This clone was detected a few times. The chain has TRBV9 and TRBJ2-1; 7 nucleotides agree with TRBD2. There are 15 residues in the CDR3. V lost 1 base and J lost 6; bases outside the gene matches: 7. Germline CDR1 reads SGDLS; CDR2 reads YYNGEE. Here the CDR3 reads CASSVMGGLGNEQFF. The DNA of the CDR3 is TGTGCCAGCAGCGTAATGGGAGGGTTGGGCAATGAGCAGTTCTTC.

The CDR3 nucleotides are TGTGCCAGCAGCTACGACACAAACACTGAAGCTTTCTTT. Protein product: CASSYDTNTEAFF. This chain connects TRBV7-9 to TRBJ1-1; no clear D. V was pared by 4 bases and J by 2 bases, with 8 bases between. Germline CDR1 SEHNR, CDR2 FQNEAQ (reference sequence). There are 13 residues in the CDR3.

V usage is TRBV10-3 and J usage is TRBJ2-1; D unresolved. Trimming left V 10 bases short and J 0 bases short, with 16 bases between. Germline CDR1 is ENHRY and CDR2 is SYGVKD. The CDR3 contains 15 residues. The CDR3 coding sequence is TGTGCCACGACTGACCCAGCCGTCTCCTACAATGAGCAGTTCTTC. This sequence encodes CATTDPAVSYNEQFF.

This clone was seen only once. The V gene is TRBV27, the J gene TRBJ1-6; no definite D call. Trimming took off 0 bases at V and 0 bases at J, with 15 bases between the two ends. Looked up from germline, CDR1 is MNHEY and CDR2 is SMNVEV (reference sequence). The CDR3 totals 19 residues. CDR3 loop: CASSLSAPVRSSYNSPLHF. The CDR3 DNA sequence: TGTGCCAGCAGTTTATCGGCGCCAGTCCGGAGCTCCTATAATTCACCCCTCCACTTT.

This chain joins TRBV25-1 and TRBJ2-5; 11 bases are a match to TRBD1. The V gene's germline CDR1 is MGHDK and CDR2 SYGVNS. The CDR3 consists of 17 residues. The V gene end was trimmed by 1 base and the J gene end by 4 bases; junction bases not matched to a gene: 8. The CDR3 spells CASSEWTGGKERETQYF. CDR3 DNA sequence: TGTGCCAGCAGTGAATGGACAGGGGGCAAGGAAAGAGAGACCCAGTACTTC.

V is TRBV4-2 and J is TRBJ2-5; 13 bases match TRBD2. Per germline, CDR1 LGHNA and CDR2 YNFKEQ. With 0 bases clipped from V and 1 base from J, the junction kept 5 bases outside the gene matches. The CDR3 is 18 amino acids. As DNA, the CDR3 is TGTGCCAGCAGCCAAGATAGGGGGACTAGCGGGGTCCAAGAGACCCAGTACTTC. It translates to CASSQDRGTSGVQETQYF.

This sequence joins TRBV9 and TRBJ2-7; 15 nucleotides agree with TRBD2. This CDR3 has 14 residues. V lost 3 bases to trimming and J lost 6 bases; unmatched junction nucleotides: 1. Germline V gives CDR1 SGDLS, CDR2 YYNGEE. The CDR3 protein is CASSAGLAGGEQYF. CDR3 bases: TGTGCCAGCAGCGCGGGACTAGCGGGGGGCGAGCAGTACTTC.

The chain carries TRBV5-1 and TRBJ2-2, with TRBD2 matching 9 bases. The CDR3 totals 15 residues. V shed 4 bases, J shed 1 base, and the junction held 2 bases outside the gene matches. The germline V gene has CDR1 SGHRS and CDR2 YFSETQ. In nucleotides, the CDR3 is TGCGCCAGCAGCCAGACTAGCGGGAACACCGGGGAGCTGTTTTTT. Protein: CASSQTSGNTGELFF.

The V gene is TRBV27, the J gene TRBJ2-1; weak D call: TRBD1 (6 bases). Germline CDR1 reads MNHEY; CDR2 reads SMNVEV (reference sequence). The ends were cut back, 5 bases at V and 0 bases at J, with 17 bases in the middle. The CDR3 loop spans 17 amino acids. CDR3: CASSVYGTGNSYNEQFF. The CDR3 coding sequence is TGTGCCAGCAGTGTATACGGTACAGGGAACTCCTACAATGAGCAGTTCTTC.

This chain links TRBV9 with TRBJ2-2; 10 bases line up with TRBD2. Trimming removed 3 bases from V and 10 bases from J; junction bases left unmatched: 12. This CDR3 has 16 amino acids. Germline lookup yields CDR1 SGDLS and CDR2 YYNGEE. The DNA for the CDR3 is TGTGCCAGCAGCGGGAATAGCGGGAGGCGCTCCGTGGAGCTGTTTTTT. This gives the protein CASSGNSGRRSVELFF.

V usage is TRBV5-5 and J usage is TRBJ2-7, with a tentative D call TRBD2 (6 bases). Deletions cut 0 bases from V and 2 bases from J, with 9 bases between. The germline gives CDR1 SGHKS, CDR2 YYEKEE (reference sequence). This CDR3 region has 14 residues. The CDR3 DNA reads as TGTGCCAGCAGCTTGGGGGAGGTAACCTACGAGCAGTACTTC. It specifies CASSLGEVTYEQYF.

In this sample, this clone turned up once. The rearrangement joins TRBV27 to TRBJ1-1; 9 nucleotides align to TRBD1. This CDR3 spans 14 amino acids. The V gene's germline CDR1 is MNHEY and CDR2 SMNVEV (reference sequence). The junction had 7 bases not matched to a gene; V was cut back by 8 bases and J by 3 bases. The CDR3 bases are TGTGCCAGCCGCCAACAGGGGGCTTACACTGAAGCTTTCTTT. Amino acid sequence: CASRQQGAYTEAFF.

The chain couples TRBV5-1 to TRBJ2-7, with 10 bases aligning to TRBD2. The CDR3 runs 16 residues. The germline V gene has CDR1 SGHRS and CDR2 YFSETQ. V lost 4 bases to trimming and J lost 0 bases; unmatched junction nucleotides: 7. CDR3 sequence reads: CASSRESSGSSYEQYF. DNA of the CDR3: TGCGCCAGCAGCAGAGAGTCTAGCGGGAGCTCCTACGAGCAGTACTTC.

The rearrangement uses TRBV5-1 and TRBJ2-2; TRBD1 might be the D (6 bases). The CDR3 loop spans 15 amino acids. V shed 0 bases and J shed 6 bases, with 12 bases lying between them. Germline CDR1 and CDR2: SGHRS and YFSETQ. The CDR3: CASSLAGVEAGELFF. The CDR3 DNA is TGCGCCAGCAGCTTGGCAGGGGTTGAAGCCGGGGAGCTGTTTTTT.

The chain couples TRBV3-1 (or the pseudogene TRBV3-2) to TRBJ1-2; D is undetermined. The germline V and J ends were trimmed by 3 bases and 4 bases, with 6 bases remaining between them. From germline, CDR1 is LGHDT and CDR2 YNNKEL (reference sequence). The CDR3 totals 12 residues. The DNA of the CDR3 is TGTGCCAGCAGCCACGGGGTCTATGGCTACACCTTC. It specifies CASSHGVYGYTF.

V is TRBV2 and J is TRBJ2-5, with D tentatively TRBD2 (6 bases). The V end was cut by 6 bases, the J end by 2 bases, with 16 bases between. Germline loops: CDR1 SNHLY, CDR2 FYNNEI. The CDR3 loop spans 15 amino acids. The CDR3 loop reads CASSSRRGRQETQYF. DNA for the CDR3: TGTGCCAGCAGCTCGAGGCGGGGCAGGCAAGAGACCCAGTACTTC.

The genes are TRBV2 and TRBJ2-5; maybe TRBD2 (5 bases). The CDR3 is made up of 15 amino acids. V shed 3 bases and J shed 5 bases, with 16 bases lying between them. CDR1 SNHLY and CDR2 FYNNEI come from the germline V gene. The CDR3 region has the DNA TGTGCCAGCAGTGAGCTAGCTAGACCTCCGGAGACCCAGTACTTC. Its protein is CASSELARPPETQYF.

CDR3 amino acids: CASSYDTGSGELFF. In nucleotides, the CDR3 is TGTGCCAGCAGTTATGATACAGGGTCCGGGGAGCTGTTTTTT. The V and J genes are TRBV6-6 and TRBJ2-2; possibly TRBD1 for D (6 bases). V dropped 3 bases and J dropped 6 bases, with 11 bases sitting between them. The CDR3 runs to 14 residues. The germline gives CDR1 MNHNY, CDR2 SVGAGI (reference sequence).